These 17 T cell receptor beta chains were sequenced from one sample in a study of T-cell reconstitution after alpha-beta-depleted transplantation in children. Library preparation (for TCRbeta) was performed with unique molecular identifiers. Using its own MiXCR run on the PCR reads, TCRdb lists one record per CDR3 protein. The data hold about 540,000 distinct CDR3 sequences, with approximately 20% observed a single time. Material: PBMCs from the stem cell graft donor, obtained from the stem cell graft. Source of these receptors: a human donor who donated a stem cell graft to a child with acute lymphoblastic leukemia.

This clonotype was picked up a small number of times. This rearrangement joins TRBV12-3 or TRBV12-4 to TRBJ1-1; TRBD1 might be the D (5 bases). The CDR3 is 16 residues long. Trimming removed 2 bases from V and 2 bases from J, with 15 bases in between. This CDR3 reads CASSLPLQTVNTEAFF. The CDR3 nucleotides read TGTGCCAGCAGTTTACCGCTTCAGACAGTTAACACTGAAGCTTTCTTT.

The table lists this clonotype with many counts. V usage is TRBV20-1 and J usage is TRBJ2-1; 7 nucleotides line up with TRBD2. With 1 base clipped from V and 3 bases from J, the junction kept 3 bases outside the gene matches. Germline values: CDR1 DFQATT, CDR2 SNEGSKA (reference sequence). The CDR3 totals 14 residues. Here the CDR3 DNA reads TGCAGTGCTAGAGCGGGAGGACGCTACAATGAGCAGTTCTTC. It is translated as CSARAGGRYNEQFF.

This clonotype was detected a few times. The chain employs TRBV5-1 and TRBJ2-1, with D possibly TRBD2 on 6 matching bases. This CDR3 is built from 15 residues. Trimming left V 0 bases short and J 4 bases short, with 11 bases between. CDR1 is SGHRS and CDR2 is YFSETQ in the germline V gene. The CDR3 loop is CASSLGGVQYNEQFF. The CDR3, as DNA: TGCGCCAGCAGCTTGGGCGGGGTACAATACAATGAGCAGTTCTTC.

This clonotype was counted a few times. The chain employs TRBV27 and TRBJ2-1; 12 nucleotides agree with TRBD2. Germline V lookup: CDR1 MNHEY, CDR2 SMNVEV (reference sequence). The junction had 4 bases not matched to a gene; V was cut back by 4 bases and J by 0 bases. CDR3 length equals 17 residues. The CDR3 region has the DNA TGTGCCAGCAGTTCCCGACTAGCGGGAGCCTCCTACAATGAGCAGTTCTTC. Translation: CASSSRLAGASYNEQFF.

The chain joins TRBV4-1 to TRBJ2-3; no clear D gene. The germline CDR1 and CDR2 sequences are MGHRA and YSYEKL. This CDR3 has 14 amino acids. Trimming cost V 2 bases and J 2 bases, with 8 bases left between them. The CDR3 reads CASSQLADTDTQYF. CDR3 nucleotide sequence: TGCGCCAGCAGCCAACTTGCGGACACAGATACGCAGTATTTT.

The rearrangement links TRBV9 to TRBJ2-2, with TRBD2 matching 11 bases. The CDR3 covers 16 residues. Trimming at V came to 0 bases and at J to 7 bases, leaving 5 bases not matched to a gene. Looked up from germline, CDR1 is SGDLS and CDR2 is YYNGEE. This CDR3 reads CASSVGLAGFGGELFF. The CDR3 bases are TGTGCCAGCAGCGTAGGACTAGCGGGATTTGGCGGGGAGCTGTTTTTT.

This clonotype was seen only once. The gene calls are TRBV12-3 or TRBV12-4 and TRBJ1-2, with D hard to call. With 4 bases removed from V and 4 bases from J, the gap between germline ends came to 13 bases. The CDR3 has 14 amino acids. In DNA form, the CDR3 reads TGTGCCAGCAGTTCCAGGCCGCTATCCTATGGCTACACCTTC. Translating gives CASSSRPLSYGYTF.

Only a few counts were recorded for this clonotype. The V call is TRBV12-3 or TRBV12-4, the J call TRBJ2-1, with D perhaps matching TRBD2 (5 bases). Trimming pared 6 bases from V and 2 bases from J, leaving 11 bases between. CDR3 length equals 14 residues. This chain's CDR3 is CASSWTSTYNEQFF. In DNA form, the CDR3 reads TGTGCCAGCAGCTGGACTTCTACCTACAATGAGCAGTTCTTC.

The chain employs TRBV28 and TRBJ2-7; 7 nucleotides line up with TRBD1. V shed 7 bases and J 2 bases; nucleotides not matched to a gene: 8. Germline lookup yields CDR1 MDHEN and CDR2 SYDVKM. The CDR3 has 14 amino acids. The CDR3: CASISDRVPYEQYF. The CDR3 DNA sequence: TGTGCCAGCATTTCCGACAGGGTACCCTACGAGCAGTACTTC. The complete variable domain, with remaining parts taken from reference TRBV28 and TRBJ2-7, reads DVKVTQSSRYLVKRTGEKVFLECVQDMDHENMFWYRQDPGLGLRLIYFSYDVKMKEKGDIPEGYSVSREKKERFSLILESASTNQTSMYLCASISDRVPYEQYFGPGTRLTVT.

At least ten counts were recorded for this clonotype. J is TRBJ2-7 and V is TRBV12-3 or TRBV12-4; no definite D call. CDR3 length: 12 amino acids. Trimming cost V 1 base and J 13 bases, with 14 bases left between them. The CDR3 nucleotides are TGTGCCAGCAGTTTAGGACGGATGAGTGTCTACTTC. Translated: CASSLGRMSVYF.

This clonotype came up a few times. The V and J genes are TRBV29-1 and TRBJ1-1; D is perhaps TRBD1 (5 bases). CDR1 is SQVTM, CDR2 ANQGSEA, per germline. The CDR3 runs 14 residues. Trimming removed 1 base from V and 1 base from J, with 10 bases in between. The CDR3 sequence is CSVEGGQGNTEAFF. In DNA form, the CDR3 reads TGCAGCGTTGAAGGGGGCCAGGGGAACACTGAAGCTTTCTTT.

CDR3 sequence (DNA): TGTGCCATCAGTGAGTCGTTCAGCACAGAGACCCAGTACTTC. As protein: CAISESFSTETQYF. This sequence joins TRBV10-3 and TRBJ2-5; D unresolved. CDR1 is ENHRY, CDR2 SYGVKD, per germline. Trimming stripped 0 bases from V and 4 bases from J, with 9 bases between. The CDR3 covers 14 residues.

The V call is TRBV4-1, the J call TRBJ2-1; tentatively, D is TRBD2 (6 bases). The V gene lost 3 bases and the J gene lost 2 bases, with 14 bases spanning the gap. Germline CDR1 MGHRA, CDR2 YSYEKL. CDR3 size: 16 residues. The DNA of the CDR3 is TGCGCCAGCAGCCACCTTTCGGGGGACCCCTACAATGAGCAGTTCTTC. Its translation: CASSHLSGDPYNEQFF.

This clonotype was recorded many times. The rearrangement joins TRBV12-3 or TRBV12-4 to TRBJ2-3; the D gene could be TRBD1 or TRBD2 (5 bases each). The V and J ends lost 8 bases and 4 bases respectively, with 19 bases between them. The CDR3 totals 15 residues. CDR3 bases: TGTGCCAGCGGGCCGGGACGCCAACGCGCAGATACGCAGTATTTT. This encodes CASGPGRQRADTQYF.

In its sample, this clonotype was seen many times. This chain uses TRBV7-9 with TRBJ2-1; the D gene is possibly TRBD1 (5 bases). The V gene's germline CDR1 is SEHNR and CDR2 FQNEAQ (reference sequence). This CDR3 contains 11 residues. V was shortened by 8 bases and J by 5 bases, with 7 bases between the two germline ends. The CDR3 nucleotides read TGTGCCAGCCGCAGGGACAATGAGCAGTTCTTC. Translation: CASRRDNEQFF.

The chain recombines TRBV6-1 with TRBJ2-3; TRBD2 aligns across 8 bases. The CDR3 covers 16 residues. Germline assignment: CDR1 MNHNS and CDR2 SASEGT. V lost 6 bases to trimming and J lost 2 bases; unmatched junction nucleotides: 10. CDR3 sequence reads: CASSRRGSGNTDTQYF. The CDR3 DNA follows: TGTGCCAGCAGCCGCCGGGGTAGCGGGAACACAGATACGCAGTATTTT.

This clonotype was counted many times. J is TRBJ2-7 and V is TRBV27; a weak D match, TRBD1 (6 bases). With 4 bases removed from V and 0 bases from J, the gap between germline ends came to 10 bases. The CDR3 sequence is 14 residues long. The V gene's germline CDR1 is MNHEY and CDR2 SMNVEV (reference sequence). CDR3 loop: CASSYQGLSYEQYF. In nucleotides, the CDR3 is TGTGCCAGCAGTTATCAGGGGCTCTCCTACGAGCAGTACTTC.